This T cell receptor (beta chain) was retrieved from a study of blood T cell repertoires in COVID-19. Study-level background: The United States, Italy and Spain supplied acute and convalescent COVID-19 samples.

Germline CDR1 and CDR2: SGHAT and FQNNGV. The CDR3 extends over 13 amino acids. Trimming shortened V by 2 bases and J by 3 bases, and 7 bases separated the two germline ends. In the study's own analysis: Reference gene primer amplification gave nucleated cell count estimates. Sequenced by immunoSEQ multiplex PCR; TCRdb stores in-frame clones only, minus some. V and J calls and clone size are copied from that table; D and trimming were computed from the DNA. The sample has some 150,000 clones, 84% seen once. This chain uses TRBV11-2 with TRBJ1-2; D ambiguous. The sequencing sample was made of peripheral blood. The receptor was derived from a human donor in a cohort sampled during active COVID-19. The CDR3 nucleotides read TGTGCCAGCAGCTTAACGGCGGACTATGGCTACACCTTC. Translation: CASSLTADYGYTF.